This T cell receptor (beta chain) emerged from a study of response to subunit inactivated influenza vaccine. Points from the study as a whole: Few additional T cells are recruited per seasonal influenza vaccination, authors suggested.

TCRdb fed the RT-PCR reads into MiXCR, producing one record per CDR3 protein. Of 500,000 to 600,000 distinct CDR3 sequences in the sample, 10% to 15% were seen once. Notes on this clonotype: Antigen unknown.

The sample here was PBMCs from blood, taken 40 to 50 days after vaccination. This TCR was sampled from a middle-aged man who received an inactivated influenza vaccine.

The CDR3 sequence is CASSLEGRSGSSNQPQHF. CDR3 nucleotides: TGTGCCAGCAGCTTAGAAGGGCGGTCAGGCAGTAGCAATCAGCCCCAGCATTTT. The chain combines TRBV11-1 with TRBJ1-5, with unresolved D. V lost 1 base, J lost 0 bases, and 16 bases lay in between. The CDR3 contains 18 residues. Germline CDR1 SGHAT, CDR2 FQDESV (reference sequence). The whole variable domain, filled in from reference TRBV11-1 and TRBJ1-5, reads EAEVAQSPRYKITEKSQAVAFWCDPISGHATLYWYRQILGQGPELLVQFQDESVVDDSQLPKDRFSAERLKGVDSTLKIQPAELGDSAMYLCASSLEGRSGSSNQPQHFGDGTRLSIL.